This TCR beta chain was profiled in a study of cytomegalovirus exposure and HLA in healthy donors. Whole-study context: Sequencing of about 179 million T cells in an earlier analysis found under 120 million unique TCR beta sequences. Study-level findings and limits: The number of N-insertions in an Asian-associated ancestry cluster was reportedly below the approximately 600-donor mean in a later analysis. HLA restriction was apparent for most CMV-associated TCR beta chains in a later analysis.

The germline V gene has CDR1 MNHEY and CDR2 SVGAGI. The V gene lost 9 bases and the J gene lost 3 bases, with 11 bases spanning the gap. The length of the CDR3 is 12 residues. PCR used 60 Vbeta primers and 13 Jbeta primers. The data were produced by immunoSEQ multiplex PCR, yet TCRdb's version contains in-frame clones alone and is incomplete. Of fewer than 110,000 clones listed, roughly 76% were seen once; the top ten hold about 2%. Of note for this clone: The antigen remains undetermined.

This clonotype was obtained from a young man in good health and CMV-seronegative. Sequencing input: PBMCs. The V and J genes are TRBV6-5 and TRBJ1-2; the D gene is possibly TRBD1 (5 bases). The CDR3 loop is CASWGGYYGYTF. CDR3 bases: TGTGCCAGTTGGGGGGGGTACTATGGCTACACCTTC.